The rows below give T cell receptor beta chains drawn from one sample of a study of blood T cell repertoires in COVID-19. Sequencing was performed with immunoSEQ multiplex PCR; in TCRdb, only in-frame clones are kept and a portion is missing. The sample contains about 100,000 clones, approximately 91% of which appear only once. Sequencing was done on a sample of peripheral blood. The receptors were gathered from a man aged 55 to 70 with acute or convalescent COVID-19. Each CDR3 is given with its conserved first and last residue. Each record gives: J gene, D gene, V gene, CDR3 length, clone size, CDR3 DNA, CDR3 protein. The D gene is left open where the match is weak. Clone size is given for some rows only: seen once, a few or many times, or a class if the clone is expanded.

J gene: TRBJ1-2
D gene: .
V gene: TRBV19
CDR3 length: 17
clone size: .
CDR3 DNA: TGTGCCAGTAGTAACTCGAGTAGACGGGTTATGAATTTCGGCTACACCTTC
CDR3 protein: CASSNSSRRVMNFGYTF

J gene: TRBJ1-5
D gene: TRBD1
V gene: TRBV4-2
CDR3 length: 14
clone size: .
CDR3 DNA: TGTGCCAGCAGCCAAGAGACAGGGGGCCAGCCCCAGCATTTT
CDR3 protein: CASSQETGGQPQHF

J gene: TRBJ2-3
D gene: .
V gene: TRBV5-4
CDR3 length: 14
clone size: .
CDR3 DNA: TGTGCCAGCAGCTTGGGAACATCCACAGATACGCAGTATTTT
CDR3 protein: CASSLGTSTDTQYF

J gene: TRBJ2-1
D gene: TRBD2
V gene: TRBV19
CDR3 length: 18
clone size: .
CDR3 DNA: TGTGCCAGTAGTATAAGGAGACTAGCGGGAGGGCCGGGGAATGAGCAGTTCTTC
CDR3 protein: CASSIRRLAGGPGNEQFF

J gene: TRBJ2-1
D gene: .
V gene: TRBV6-5
CDR3 length: 14
clone size: few
CDR3 DNA: TGTGCCAGCAGTTACTCTTTTAGCAACAATGAGCAGTTCTTC
CDR3 protein: CASSYSFSNNEQFF

J gene: TRBJ2-5
D gene: .
V gene: TRBV29-1
CDR3 length: 14
clone size: .
CDR3 DNA: TGCAGCGTTGAAGGTCTTAGCGCTCAAGAGACCCAGTACTTC
CDR3 protein: CSVEGLSAQETQYF

J gene: TRBJ2-3
D gene: .
V gene: TRBV12-3/TRBV12-4
CDR3 length: 12
clone size: .
CDR3 DNA: TGTGCCAGCAGTAGAGGGACAGATACGCAGTATTTT
CDR3 protein: CASSRGTDTQYF

J gene: TRBJ2-1
D gene: .
V gene: TRBV29-1
CDR3 length: 15
clone size: .
CDR3 DNA: TGCAGCGTTATTCGGGCCCCTGAAGGGACAAATGGGCAGTTCTTC
CDR3 protein: CSVIRAPEGTNGQFF

J gene: TRBJ2-2
D gene: .
V gene: TRBV24-1
CDR3 length: 15
clone size: .
CDR3 DNA: TGTGCCACCAGTGATCCGACACAGAACACCGGGGAGCTGTTTTTT
CDR3 protein: CATSDPTQNTGELFF

J gene: TRBJ2-3
D gene: TRBD2
V gene: TRBV11-2
CDR3 length: 18
clone size: .
CDR3 DNA: TGTGCCAGCAGCCAGAGGGGGTTTAGCGGGAGGTTTGCAGATACGCAGTATTTT
CDR3 protein: CASSQRGFSGRFADTQYF

J gene: TRBJ1-1
D gene: .
V gene: TRBV7-2
CDR3 length: 15
clone size: .
CDR3 DNA: TGTGCCAGCAGCTTAGTACGGGTACCGAACACTGAAGCTTTCTTT
CDR3 protein: CASSLVRVPNTEAFF

J gene: TRBJ1-2
D gene: TRBD1
V gene: TRBV7-9
CDR3 length: 14
clone size: .
CDR3 DNA: TGTGCCAGCAGCCCAAGTGACAGGGGGAAGGGCTACACCTTC
CDR3 protein: CASSPSDRGKGYTF

J gene: TRBJ2-3
D gene: TRBD2
V gene: TRBV6-6
CDR3 length: 16
clone size: .
CDR3 DNA: TGTGCCAGCAGACTAACACTAGCGGCGCCCACAGATACGCAGTATTTT
CDR3 protein: CASRLTLAAPTDTQYF

J gene: TRBJ1-1
D gene: .
V gene: TRBV2
CDR3 length: 17
clone size: .
CDR3 DNA: TGTGCCAGCACCCTGGGGCAGAGCCGTTGGGGGAACACTGAAGCTTTCTTT
CDR3 protein: CASTLGQSRWGNTEAFF

J gene: TRBJ2-5
D gene: TRBD1
V gene: TRBV6-5
CDR3 length: 14
clone size: .
CDR3 DNA: TGTGCCAGCATGGGGTGGACAGGGCAAGAGACCCAGTACTTC
CDR3 protein: CASMGWTGQETQYF

J gene: TRBJ2-5
D gene: TRBD1
V gene: TRBV30
CDR3 length: 16
clone size: .
CDR3 DNA: TGTGCCTGGAGTTTCGGACAGGGAGAGGGGCAAGAGACCCAGTACTTC
CDR3 protein: CAWSFGQGEGQETQYF

J gene: TRBJ2-3
D gene: .
V gene: TRBV19
CDR3 length: 15
clone size: .
CDR3 DNA: TGTGCCAGTAGTTTCGGAGCTCGGAAGACAGATACGCAGTATTTT
CDR3 protein: CASSFGARKTDTQYF